A single sample gave rise to the 25 T cell receptor beta chains below, sequenced in a study of OX40 agonist ivuxolimab in advanced cancers. Assay used: immunoSEQ multiplex PCR; TCRdb lists only in-frame clones, some missing. This table has tens of thousands of clones, 85% to 95% appearing once. Source: CD4+ or CD8+ T cells sorted from blood, taken in a trial of the OX40 agonist ivuxolimab. The receptor set was obtained from an adult with an advanced solid tumor such as melanoma, head and neck, liver or kidney cancer.

The chain employs TRBV21-1 and TRBJ2-1; no check of the table's D call, TRBD1, against the DNA was made. TRBV21-1 is a listed pseudogene. The CDR3 covers 12 residues. For the CDR3, the DNA is TGTGCCAGCAGCCCACGGGACAGGGGGGGGTTCTTC. Translated: CASSPRDRGGFF.

This clone was recorded once. The chain uses TRBV7-2 and TRBJ2-1, with TRBD2 identical over 7 bases. Germline V lookup: CDR1 SGHTA, CDR2 FQGNSA. V lost 1 base and J lost 4; bases outside the gene matches: 4. The CDR3 is 15 residues long. The CDR3 is CASSLGLADYNEQFF. In DNA form, the CDR3 reads TGTGCCAGCAGCTTAGGGCTAGCGGATTACAATGAGCAGTTCTTC.

The chain recombines TRBV7-2 with TRBJ2-1, with a tentative D call TRBD2 (6 bases). Trimming took 3 bases from V and 5 from J, leaving 11 bases between them. The germline V gene has CDR1 SGHTA and CDR2 FQGNSA. The CDR3 covers 14 residues. CDR3 in amino acids: CASSFRLDDNEQFF. The CDR3 DNA follows: TGTGCCAGCAGCTTCAGACTAGATGACAATGAGCAGTTCTTC. Full variable domain (missing parts from reference TRBV7-2 and TRBJ2-1): GAGVSQSPSNKVTEKGKDVELRCDPISGHTALYWYRQSLGQGLEFLIYFQGNSAPDKSGLPSDRFSAERTGGSVSTLTIQRTQQEDSAVYLCASSFRLDDNEQFFGPGTRLTVL.

CDR3 in DNA: TGCAGCGCCCTCAGCGGGACTAACTACAATGAGCAGTTCTTC. Translating it yields CSALSGTNYNEQFF. J is TRBJ2-1 and V is TRBV29-1; 7 positions agree with TRBD2. The germline CDR1 and CDR2 sequences are SQVTM and ANQGSEA. V lost 7 bases and J lost 3; bases outside the gene matches: 9. The CDR3 runs to 14 residues.

The chain carries TRBV5-1 and TRBJ2-3; the D call may be TRBD1 or TRBD2 (5 bases each). Germline-derived CDR1 and CDR2 are SGHRS and YFSETQ. CDR3 size: 16 residues. The V end lost 2 bases, the J end lost 1 base, and 14 bases lay between the germline ends. CDR3 in amino acids: CASSFDAGTGTDTQYF. For the CDR3, the DNA is TGCGCCAGCAGCTTTGATGCCGGGACGGGCACAGATACGCAGTATTTT.

The gene calls are TRBV7-2 and TRBJ1-2; 9 bases fit TRBD1. Germline V gives CDR1 SGHTA, CDR2 FQGNSA. The CDR3 runs to 14 residues. Trimming removed 5 bases from V and 3 bases from J; junction bases left unmatched: 4. CDR3 in amino acids: CASSQGQGYYGYTF. The CDR3 coding sequence is TGTGCCAGCAGCCAGGGACAGGGCTACTATGGCTACACCTTC.

The chain joins TRBV9 to TRBJ2-1; 8 bases agree with TRBD2. Germline V gene data show CDR1 as SGDLS and CDR2 as YYNGEE. Trimming cost V 2 bases and J 5 bases; bases outside gene matches: 3. The CDR3 sequence is 14 residues long. DNA of the CDR3: TGTGCCAGCAGCGTCTTTAGCGGGGACAATGAGCAGTTCTTC. Translating gives CASSVFSGDNEQFF. Full variable domain (remainder filled in from reference TRBV9 and TRBJ2-1): DSGVTQTPKHLITATGQRVTLRCSPRSGDLSVYWYQQSLDQGLQFLIQYYNGEERAKGNILERFSAQQFPDLHSELNLSSLELGDSALYFCASSVFSGDNEQFFGPGTRLTVL.

V usage is TRBV7-9 and J usage is TRBJ2-6; possibly TRBD1 or TRBD2 for D (5 bases each). The length of the CDR3 is 19 residues. Germline V lookup: CDR1 SEHNR, CDR2 FQNEAQ (reference sequence). The ends were cut back, 0 bases at V and 0 bases at J, with 15 bases in the middle. The CDR3 is CASSLAPGPIDSGANVLTF. CDR3 in DNA: TGTGCCAGCAGCTTAGCCCCGGGACCGATCGACTCTGGGGCCAACGTCCTGACTTTC.

The genes are TRBV4-3 and TRBJ2-6; D uncertain. V lost 3 bases, J lost 0 bases, and 9 bases lay in between. This CDR3 contains 16 residues. Germline assignment: CDR1 LGHNA and CDR2 YSLEER. The CDR3 coding sequence is TGCGCCAGCAGCCAGATACACCTCTCTGGGGCCAACGTCCTGACTTTC. Residues: CASSQIHLSGANVLTF.

CDR3 protein: CASSLARVGAYGYTF. The CDR3 DNA sequence: TGTGCCAGCTCACTAGCCCGGGTAGGAGCCTATGGCTACACCTTC. The chain joins TRBV18 to TRBJ1-2; D is unclear. Germline V gene lookup returns CDR1 KGHSH and CDR2 LQKENI. With 4 bases removed from V and 4 bases from J, the gap between germline ends came to 16 bases. The CDR3 loop spans 15 amino acids.

The chain links TRBV6-5 to TRBJ1-3; D is unresolved. The CDR3 is 13 amino acids. Trimming took 5 bases from V and 3 from J, leaving 8 bases between them. The germline V gene encodes CDR1 MNHEY and CDR2 SVGAGI. CDR3: CASSQTRGNTIYF. CDR3 sequence (DNA): TGTGCCAGCAGTCAGACCCGTGGAAACACCATATATTTT.

V gene TRBV6-5 combines with J gene TRBJ1-2, with D unresolved. The CDR3 is 13 residues long. The V end lost 7 bases, the J end lost 5 bases, and 14 bases lay between the germline ends. Germline CDR1 MNHEY, CDR2 SVGAGI. This CDR3 reads CASTGGPSYGYTF. DNA for the CDR3: TGTGCCAGCACCGGCGGCCCCTCATATGGCTACACCTTC.

The chain joins TRBV6-4 to TRBJ1-1; TRBD1 might be the D (5 bases). Trimming took off 6 bases at V and 0 bases at J, with 14 bases between the two ends. From germline, CDR1 is MRHNA and CDR2 SNTAGT. The CDR3 has 15 amino acids. DNA for the CDR3: TGTGCCAGCAGATCAGAGGGGAGCATGAACACTGAAGCTTTCTTT. It encodes CASRSEGSMNTEAFF.

The J gene is TRBJ2-5, the V gene TRBV5-8; no firm D call. The CDR3 is made up of 12 amino acids. Germline CDR1 and CDR2: SGHTS and YDEGEE. Trimming left V 1 base short and J 5 bases short, with 6 bases between. The CDR3 DNA reads TGTGCCAGCAGCTTGAATTTGGAGACCCAGTACTTC. Its translation is CASSLNLETQYF.

J is TRBJ2-3 and V is TRBV13; a weak D match, TRBD1 (7 bases). Trimming pared 3 bases from V and 4 bases from J, leaving 14 bases between. The CDR3 length is 15 residues. The germline V gene has CDR1 PRHDT and CDR2 FYEKMQ (reference sequence). The CDR3 protein is CASSLNRGGSDTQYF. The CDR3, as DNA: TGTGCCAGCAGCTTGAACAGGGGAGGTTCAGATACGCAGTATTTT. Drawing the rest from reference TRBV13 and TRBJ2-3, the complete variable domain is AAGVIQSPRHLIKEKRETATLKCYPIPRHDTVYWYQQGPGQDPQFLISFYEKMQSDKGSIPDRFSAQQFSDYHSELNMSSLELGDSALYFCASSLNRGGSDTQYFGPGTRLTVL.

The chain is built from TRBV7-9 and TRBJ1-1; 10 nucleotides line up with TRBD1. With 5 bases clipped from V and 0 bases from J, the junction kept 6 bases outside the gene matches. Germline CDR1 is SEHNR and CDR2 is FQNEAQ (reference sequence). The CDR3 is 16 amino acids. The chain's CDR3 is CASSQRQGAVNTEAFF. The CDR3 nucleotides read TGTGCCAGCAGCCAGAGACAGGGGGCCGTGAACACTGAAGCTTTCTTT.

This clone was seen a handful of times. This sequence joins TRBV15 and TRBJ2-5; 7 nucleotides match TRBD2. Germline assignment: CDR1 LNHNV and CDR2 YYDKDF (reference sequence). The J segment lost 6 bases and the V segment lost 4 bases, leaving 5 bases of the junction unmatched. The CDR3 sequence is 13 residues long. CDR3 amino acids: CATSMGGEQTQYF. CDR3 nucleotide sequence: TGTGCCACCAGCATGGGGGGGGAGCAGACCCAGTACTTC.

V is TRBV28 and J is TRBJ2-7, with D maybe TRBD1 (6 bases). In germline, CDR1 is MDHEN, CDR2 SYDVKM. The CDR3 has 13 residues. The V gene lost 4 bases and the J gene lost 4 bases, with 11 bases spanning the gap. The CDR3 DNA reads as TGTGCCAGCAGTTCAGGACAGTCATACGAGCAGTACTTC. It is translated as CASSSGQSYEQYF.

This clone is a singleton in its sample. The chain joins TRBV2 to TRBJ2-1; TRBD1 agrees at 7 bases. The CDR3 runs 16 residues. Germline loops: CDR1 SNHLY, CDR2 FYNNEI. V lost 4 bases, J lost 4 bases, and 10 bases stayed unmatched. CDR3 bases: TGTGCCAGCAGTGGTCGACAGGGCTGGGGTTACAATGAGCAGTTCTTC. Residues: CASSGRQGWGYNEQFF.

This chain joins TRBV6-5 and TRBJ1-2; a possible D gene is TRBD1 (6 bases). Trimming pared 6 bases from V and 7 bases from J, leaving 15 bases between. CDR1 MNHEY and CDR2 SVGAGI come from the germline V gene. The CDR3 sequence is 13 residues long. The CDR3 DNA reads as TGTGCCAGCAGACTAGACAGGTCGTCTGGCTACACCTTC. This encodes CASRLDRSSGYTF.

The genes are TRBV9 and TRBJ2-2, with 10 positions matching TRBD1. The germline gives CDR1 SGDLS, CDR2 YYNGEE. The CDR3 spans 20 residues. J was trimmed by 0 bases and V by 1 base; bases with no gene match: 12. Here the CDR3 DNA reads TGTGCCAGCAGCGTAACACCGGGACAGGGGACCTTTACGAACACCGGGGAGCTGTTTTTT. This gives the protein CASSVTPGQGTFTNTGELFF.

The rearrangement uses TRBV18 and TRBJ1-2; D is perhaps TRBD1 (5 bases). Per the germline V gene, CDR1 is KGHSH and CDR2 is LQKENI. This CDR3 contains 15 residues. Trimming cost V 3 bases and J 4 bases, with 15 bases left between them. CDR3 protein: CASSPEPTVPYGYTF. The CDR3 DNA reads as TGTGCCAGCTCACCCGAGCCGACAGTCCCCTATGGCTACACCTTC.

The genes are TRBV7-9 and TRBJ2-2, with D unclear. Deletions cut 5 bases from V and 4 bases from J, with 14 bases between. In germline, CDR1 is SEHNR, CDR2 FQNEAQ (reference sequence). The CDR3 has 15 residues. The CDR3 DNA follows: TGTGCCAGCAGCCCCGGGTGGGGTAGCACCGGGGAGCTGTTTTTT. Residues: CASSPGWGSTGELFF.

The chain combines TRBV9 with TRBJ2-1, with 12 bases that match TRBD1. The CDR3 extends over 18 amino acids. Germline-derived CDR1 and CDR2 are SGDLS and YYNGEE. V lost 0 bases to trimming and J lost 7 bases; unmatched junction nucleotides: 11. In DNA, the CDR3 is TGTGCCAGCAGCGTAGCTCTTCGGTCGGGACAGGGGGCAAATGAGCAGTTCTTC. The encoded protein is CASSVALRSGQGANEQFF.

CDR3 DNA: TGTGCCAGCAGCGTAGCGGACCGTACCTACGAGCAGTACTTC. Protein product: CASSVADRTYEQYF. The V and J genes are TRBV9 and TRBJ2-7; no firm D call. Per germline, CDR1 SGDLS and CDR2 YYNGEE. The CDR3 consists of 14 residues. Trimming took off 0 bases at V and 2 bases at J, with 9 bases between the two ends.